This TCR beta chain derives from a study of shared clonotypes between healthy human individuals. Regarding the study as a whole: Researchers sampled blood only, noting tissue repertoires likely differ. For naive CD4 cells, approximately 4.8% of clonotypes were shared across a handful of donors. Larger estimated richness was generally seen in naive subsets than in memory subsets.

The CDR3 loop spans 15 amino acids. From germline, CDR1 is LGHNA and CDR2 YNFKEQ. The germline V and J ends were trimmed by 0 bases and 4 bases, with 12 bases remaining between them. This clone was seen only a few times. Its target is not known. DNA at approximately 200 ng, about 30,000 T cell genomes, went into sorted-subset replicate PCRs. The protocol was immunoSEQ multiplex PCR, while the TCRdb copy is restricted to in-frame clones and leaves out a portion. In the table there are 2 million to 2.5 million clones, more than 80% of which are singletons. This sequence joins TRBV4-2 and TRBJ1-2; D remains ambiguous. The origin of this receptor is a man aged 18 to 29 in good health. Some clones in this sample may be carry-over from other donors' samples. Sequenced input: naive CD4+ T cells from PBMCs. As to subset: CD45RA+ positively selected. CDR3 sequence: CASSQDLAGSYGYTF. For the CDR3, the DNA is TGTGCCAGCAGCCAAGATCTGGCCGGGAGCTATGGCTACACCTTC.